The 9 T cell receptor beta chains reported below all come from one sample, sequenced in a study of blood T cell repertoires in COVID-19. The protocol was immunoSEQ multiplex PCR, while the TCRdb copy is restricted to in-frame clones and leaves out a portion. The sample records roughly 240,000 clones, 82% being singletons. Sequenced: peripheral blood. These receptor sequences come from a woman in her seventies with acute or convalescent COVID-19.

The chain links TRBV6-5 to TRBJ2-1, with TRBD1 matching over 9 bases. CDR1 is MNHEY, CDR2 SVGAGI, per germline. The CDR3 has 15 residues. The ends lost 6 bases at V and 3 bases at J; junction bases unmatched: 6. The DNA for the CDR3 is TGTGCCAGCAGGAACAGGGGGCCGGTCTACAATGAGCAGTTCTTC. It specifies CASRNRGPVYNEQFF.

This clone has just one count. The rearrangement links TRBV5-4 to TRBJ1-4; TRBD1 might be the D (5 bases). Trimming cost V 0 bases and J 3 bases, with 12 bases left between them. Germline V lookup: CDR1 SGHNT, CDR2 YYREEE (reference sequence). CDR3 size: 16 residues. CDR3 nucleotides: TGTGCCAGCAGCTTGGGGCAGGGCGGGGCTAATGAAAAACTGTTTTTT. Translated, it gives CASSLGQGGANEKLFF.

This clone has just one count. The gene calls are TRBV4-3 and TRBJ1-2, with D tentatively TRBD1 (6 bases). The CDR3 runs to 15 residues. Germline loops: CDR1 LGHNA, CDR2 YSLEER. The ends were cut back, 0 bases at V and 5 bases at J, with 13 bases in the middle. CDR3: CASSQDRGARYGYTF. CDR3 bases: TGCGCCAGCAGCCAAGATCGGGGGGCCCGGTATGGCTACACCTTC.

This chain links TRBV15 with TRBJ2-7, with D possibly being TRBD2 (6 bases). This CDR3 has 13 amino acids. Germline V gene lookup returns CDR1 LNHNV and CDR2 YYDKDF (reference sequence). V shed 9 bases and J shed 2 bases, with 14 bases lying between them. CDR3 loop: CATSRGVTYEQYF. DNA for the CDR3: TGTGCCACTTCGCGGGGTGTTACCTACGAGCAGTACTTC. Filled out from reference TRBV15 and TRBJ2-7, the complete variable domain reads DAMVIQNPRYQVTQFGKPVTLSCSQTLNHNVMYWYQQKSSQAPKLLFHYYDKDFNNEADTPDNFQSRRPNTSFCFLDIRSPGLGDTAMYLCATSRGVTYEQYFGPGTRLTVT.

The genes are TRBV11-3 and TRBJ2-1, with D perhaps matching TRBD2 (6 bases). The germline V gene has CDR1 SGHNT and CDR2 YENEEA. The ends were cut back, 5 bases at V and 8 bases at J, with 16 bases in the middle. The CDR3 length is 14 residues. The CDR3 region has the DNA TGTGCCAGCAGCGCAGCCCGGGGAGGTTATGAGCAGTTCTTC. This sequence encodes CASSAARGGYEQFF. The entire variable domain, with the rest obtained from reference TRBV11-3 and TRBJ2-1, is as follows: EAGVVQSPRYKIIEKKQPVAFWCNPISGHNTLYWYLQNLGQGPELLIRYENEEAVDDSQLPKDRFSAERLKGVDSTLKIQPAELGDSAVYLCASSAARGGYEQFFGPGTRLTVL.

As to this clone: Other nucleotide sequences in the sample specify the same CDR3. This rearrangement joins TRBV18 to TRBJ1-2; 9 bases are a match to TRBD1. The V gene's germline CDR1 is KGHSH and CDR2 LQKENI. V shed 0 bases, J shed 5 bases, and the junction held 1 base outside the gene matches. The CDR3 spans 14 residues. The chain's CDR3 is CASSPPGTGYGYTF. The CDR3 bases are TGTGCCAGCTCACCACCTGGGACAGGGTATGGCTACACCTTC.

This clone was counted a few times. The CDR3 DNA sequence: TGTGCCAGCAGTTTAATGGCTCTCCGGGGGGAGCAGTTCTTC. Translation gives CASSLMALRGEQFF. The chain joins TRBV28 to TRBJ2-1; D possibly corresponds to TRBD2 (6 bases). The CDR3 runs to 14 residues. Trimming took off 2 bases at V and 10 bases at J, with 15 bases between the two ends. Germline assignment: CDR1 MDHEN and CDR2 SYDVKM.

V usage is TRBV27 and J usage is TRBJ1-6; D unresolved. This CDR3 has 15 residues. V lost 5 bases, J lost 4 bases, and 12 bases lay in between. The germline gives CDR1 MNHEY, CDR2 SMNVEV (reference sequence). This CDR3 reads CASSGRTGYNSPLHF. The CDR3 DNA reads as TGTGCCAGCAGTGGACGGACGGGATATAATTCACCCCTCCACTTT.

The chain links TRBV28 to TRBJ1-2; 9 bases agree with TRBD1. V gave up 6 bases and J gave up 5 bases; unmatched junction bases: 10. Looked up from germline, CDR1 is MDHEN and CDR2 is SYDVKM. This CDR3 is 15 amino acids long. The CDR3 protein is CASSKPTGGDYGYTF. CDR3 nucleotide sequence: TGTGCCAGCAGCAAACCGACAGGGGGGGATTATGGCTACACCTTC.